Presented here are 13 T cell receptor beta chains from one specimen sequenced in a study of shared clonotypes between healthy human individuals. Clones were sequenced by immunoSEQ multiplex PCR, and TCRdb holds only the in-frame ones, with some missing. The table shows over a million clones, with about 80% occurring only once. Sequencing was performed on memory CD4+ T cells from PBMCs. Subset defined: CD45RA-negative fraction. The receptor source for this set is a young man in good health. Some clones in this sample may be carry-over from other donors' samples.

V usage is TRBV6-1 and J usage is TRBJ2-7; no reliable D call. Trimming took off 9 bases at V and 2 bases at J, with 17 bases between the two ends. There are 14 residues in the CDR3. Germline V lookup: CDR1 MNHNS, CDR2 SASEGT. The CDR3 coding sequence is TGTGCCAGTATTGTGCGACACAAACCCTACGAGCAGTACTTC. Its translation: CASIVRHKPYEQYF.

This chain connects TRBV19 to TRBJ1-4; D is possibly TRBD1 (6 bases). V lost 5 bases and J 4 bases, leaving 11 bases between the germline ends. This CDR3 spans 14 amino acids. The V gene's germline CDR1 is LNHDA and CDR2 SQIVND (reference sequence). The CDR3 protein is CASSLQGYNEKLFF. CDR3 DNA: TGTGCCAGTAGTCTACAGGGATATAATGAAAAACTGTTTTTT.

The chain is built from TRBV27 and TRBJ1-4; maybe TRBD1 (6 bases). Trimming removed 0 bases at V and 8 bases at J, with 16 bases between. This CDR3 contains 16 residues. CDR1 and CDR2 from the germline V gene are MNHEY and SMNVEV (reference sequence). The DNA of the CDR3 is TGTGCCAGCAGTTTATCGATGGGGGGGCGCGGCGAAAAACTGTTTTTT. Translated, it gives CASSLSMGGRGEKLFF.

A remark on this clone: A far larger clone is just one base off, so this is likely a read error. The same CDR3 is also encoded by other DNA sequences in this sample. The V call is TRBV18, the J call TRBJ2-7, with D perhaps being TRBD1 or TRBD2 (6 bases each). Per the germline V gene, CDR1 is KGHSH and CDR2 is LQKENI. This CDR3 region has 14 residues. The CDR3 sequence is CASSPVGKEGEQYF. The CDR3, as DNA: TGTGCCAGCTCACCCGTGGGGAAGGAGGGGGAGCAATACTTC. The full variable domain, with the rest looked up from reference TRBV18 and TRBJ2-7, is NAGVMQNPRHLVRRRGQEARLRCSPMKGHSHVYWYRQLPEEGLKFMVYLQKENIIDESGMPKERFSAEFPKEGPSILRIQQVVRGDSAAYFCASSPVGKEGEQYFGPGTRLTVT.

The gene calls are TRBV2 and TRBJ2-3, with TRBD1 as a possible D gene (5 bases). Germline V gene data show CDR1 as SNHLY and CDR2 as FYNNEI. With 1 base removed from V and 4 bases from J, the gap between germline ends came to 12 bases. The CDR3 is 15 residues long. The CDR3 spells CASSEDRQVADTQYF. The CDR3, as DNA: TGTGCCAGCAGTGAAGACAGGCAGGTGGCAGATACGCAGTATTTT.

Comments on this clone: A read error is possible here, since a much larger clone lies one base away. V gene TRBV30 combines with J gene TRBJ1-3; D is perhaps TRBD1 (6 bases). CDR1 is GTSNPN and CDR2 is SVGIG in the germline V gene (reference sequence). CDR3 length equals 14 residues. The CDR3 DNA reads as TGTGCCCGGAGTGTAGGAGGGGGTAGTAACACCATATATTTT. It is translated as CARSVGGGSNTIYF.

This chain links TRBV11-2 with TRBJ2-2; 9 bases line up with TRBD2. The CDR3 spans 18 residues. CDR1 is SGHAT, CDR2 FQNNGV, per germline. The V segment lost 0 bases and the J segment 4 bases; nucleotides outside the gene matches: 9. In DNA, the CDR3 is TGTGCCAGCAGCTTAGACCTTTGGGTTAGCGGGAGCACCGGGGAGCTGTTTTTT. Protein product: CASSLDLWVSGSTGELFF.

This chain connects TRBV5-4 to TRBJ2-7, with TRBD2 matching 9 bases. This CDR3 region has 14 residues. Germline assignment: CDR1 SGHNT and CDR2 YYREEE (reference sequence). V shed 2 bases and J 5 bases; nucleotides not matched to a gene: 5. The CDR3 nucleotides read TGTGCCAGCAGCTTAGGCGGGAGGGCCCACGAGCAGTACTTC. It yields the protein CASSLGGRAHEQYF. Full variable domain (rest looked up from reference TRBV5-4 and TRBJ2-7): ETGVTQSPTHLIKTRGQQVTLRCSSQSGHNTVSWYQQALGQGPQFIFQYYREEENGRGNFPPRFSGLQFPNYSSELNVNALELDDSALYLCASSLGGRAHEQYFGPGTRLTVT.

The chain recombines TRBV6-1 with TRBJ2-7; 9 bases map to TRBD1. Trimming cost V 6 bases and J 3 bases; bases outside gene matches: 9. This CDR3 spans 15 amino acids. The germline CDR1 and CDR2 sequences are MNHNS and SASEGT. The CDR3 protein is CASSDTGTGFYEQYF. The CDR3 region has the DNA TGTGCCAGCAGCGATACCGGGACAGGGTTCTACGAGCAGTACTTC.

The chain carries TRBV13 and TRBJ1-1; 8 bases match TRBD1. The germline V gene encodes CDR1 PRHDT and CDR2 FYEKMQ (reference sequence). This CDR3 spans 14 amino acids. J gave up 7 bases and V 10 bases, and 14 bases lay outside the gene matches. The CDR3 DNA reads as TGTGCCACCTCGAACAGGGGGGGGCAGAATGAAGCTTTCTTT. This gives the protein CATSNRGGQNEAFF.

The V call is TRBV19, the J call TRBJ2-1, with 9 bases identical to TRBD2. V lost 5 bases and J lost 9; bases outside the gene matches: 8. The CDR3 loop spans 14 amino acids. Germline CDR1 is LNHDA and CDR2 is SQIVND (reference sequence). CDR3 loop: CASSSGTSIREQFF. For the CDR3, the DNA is TGTGCCAGTAGTTCCGGGACTAGCATCCGTGAGCAGTTCTTC.

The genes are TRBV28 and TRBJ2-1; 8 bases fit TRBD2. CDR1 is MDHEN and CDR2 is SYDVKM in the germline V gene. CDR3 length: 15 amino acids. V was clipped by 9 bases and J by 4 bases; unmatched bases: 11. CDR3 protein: CASIASGSSYNEQFF. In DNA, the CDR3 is TGTGCCAGTATAGCCAGCGGGAGTTCTTACAATGAGCAGTTCTTC.

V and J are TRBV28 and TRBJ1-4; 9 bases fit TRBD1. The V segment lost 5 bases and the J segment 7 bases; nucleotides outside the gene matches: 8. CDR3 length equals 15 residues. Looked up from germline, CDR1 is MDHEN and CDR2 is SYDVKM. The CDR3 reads CASSPPGQGSEKLFF. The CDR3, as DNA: TGTGCCAGCAGTCCACCGGGACAGGGTAGTGAAAAACTGTTTTTT.